Sequencing of this TCR beta chain was carried out in a study of cytomegalovirus exposure and HLA in healthy donors. As for the study in general: Among the approximately 420 donors who were genotyped, approximately 83% fell in the genetic ancestry cluster that is associated with self-reported Caucasian donors.

Points from the study as a whole: One later analysis reportedly identified an Asian-associated ancestry cluster that showed fewer N-insertions than the roughly 640-donor mean. Several of the most significant clusters appeared linked to common viral pathogens, based on a later analysis. A later analysis linked a missense variant in DCLRE1C to the trimming of TCR beta V and J genes.

The PCR used 60 Vbeta and 13 Jbeta primers. The protocol was immunoSEQ multiplex PCR, while the TCRdb copy is restricted to in-frame clones and leaves out a portion. The sample includes more than 150,000 clones, just over 75% of them seen just once. About this clone itself: Its antigen is undetermined.

Per germline, CDR1 SEHNR and CDR2 FQNEAQ (reference sequence). The ends lost 3 bases at V and 4 bases at J; junction bases unmatched: 8. There are 17 residues in the CDR3. The sample was PBMCs. The TCR originated in a young man in good health and CMV-seronegative. V is TRBV7-9 and J is TRBJ2-5, with 13 bases matching TRBD2. The chain's CDR3 is CASSFPGLAGDGETQYF. The DNA for the CDR3 is TGTGCCAGCAGCTTCCCTGGACTAGCGGGAGATGGAGAGACCCAGTACTTC.